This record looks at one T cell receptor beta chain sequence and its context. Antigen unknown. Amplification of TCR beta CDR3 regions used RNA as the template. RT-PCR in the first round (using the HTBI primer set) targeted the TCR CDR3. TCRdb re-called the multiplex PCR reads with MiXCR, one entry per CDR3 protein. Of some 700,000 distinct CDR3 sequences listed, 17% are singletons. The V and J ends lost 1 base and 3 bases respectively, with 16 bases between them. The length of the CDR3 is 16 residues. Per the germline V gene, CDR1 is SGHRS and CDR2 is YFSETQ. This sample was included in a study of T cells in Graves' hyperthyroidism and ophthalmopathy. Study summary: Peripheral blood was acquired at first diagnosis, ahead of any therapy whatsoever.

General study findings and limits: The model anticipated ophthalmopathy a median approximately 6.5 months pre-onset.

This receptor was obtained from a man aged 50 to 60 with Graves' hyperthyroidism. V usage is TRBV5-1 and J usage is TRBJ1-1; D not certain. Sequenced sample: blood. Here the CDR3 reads CASSLSEGPRYTEAFF. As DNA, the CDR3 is TGCGCCAGCAGCTTGAGTGAGGGCCCCAGGTACACTGAAGCTTTCTTT. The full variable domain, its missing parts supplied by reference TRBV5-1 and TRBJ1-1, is KAGVTQTPRYLIKTRGQQVTLSCSPISGHRSVSWYQQTPGQGLQFLFEYFSETQRNKGNFPGRFSGRQFSNSRSEMNVSTLELGDSALYLCASSLSEGPRYTEAFFGQGTRLTVV.